This record concerns one T cell receptor beta chain sequence. What it recognizes is unknown. This entry comes from a study of cytomegalovirus exposure and HLA in healthy donors. Study outcomes and limitations: A later analysis found common viral pathogens apparently linked to several of the most significant clusters.

V shed 0 bases and J shed 1 base, with 3 bases lying between them. This CDR3 region has 13 residues. Germline CDR1 and CDR2: SGHVS and FQNEAQ. PCR involved 60 Vbeta and 13 Jbeta primers. Sequencing used immunoSEQ multiplex PCR; TCRdb keeps in-frame clones, though not all of them. The sample includes 100,000 or so clones, less than 80% of them seen just once. This TCR was recovered from a man aged 35-49 years in good health and CMV-seronegative. This chain links TRBV7-8 with TRBJ1-2; D is ambiguous. Sequencing was performed on PBMCs. As DNA, the CDR3 is TGTGCCAGCAGCTTAGCCGTTAACTATGGCTACACCTTC. Its protein product is CASSLAVNYGYTF.